Listed below are T cell receptor beta chains from one sample, sequenced in a study of blood T cell repertoires in COVID-19. Assay used: immunoSEQ multiplex PCR; TCRdb lists only in-frame clones, some missing. The data show about 110,000 clones, with roughly 72% seen just once and about 6.5% held by the top ten. The specimen was peripheral blood. The source is a man older than 75 with acute or convalescent COVID-19. The CDR3 runs from the conserved cysteine through the conserved F or W. The D gene is left open where the match is weak. Rows may omit the clone size; those that give it use once, few, many or a size class.

D gene	V gene	clone size	J gene	CDR3 length	CDR3 protein	CDR3 DNA
NA	TRBV3-1/TRBV3-2	NA	TRBJ2-2	12	CASSPNAGELFF	TGTGCCAGCAGTCCAAATGCCGGGGAGCTGTTTTTT
TRBD1	TRBV6-6	NA	TRBJ1-6	12	CASSYGSDREVF	TGTGCCAGCAGTTACGGGTCAGACAGGGAGGTCTTT
NA	TRBV14	few	TRBJ1-1	15	CASSQEFKGVTEAFF	TGTGCCAGCAGCCAAGAGTTCAAAGGGGTCACTGAAGCTTTCTTT
TRBD1	TRBV6-1	NA	TRBJ2-7	14	CASTGQGQSYEQYF	TGTGCCAGCACCGGACAGGGACAATCCTACGAGCAGTACTTC
TRBD1	TRBV9	NA	TRBJ2-7	16	CASSAFPGQGGYEQYF	TGTGCCAGCAGCGCCTTTCCGGGACAGGGTGGCTACGAGCAGTACTTC
NA	TRBV5-1	NA	TRBJ2-2	15	CASSPSTPNTGELFF	TGCGCCAGCAGCCCCTCCACACCGAACACCGGGGAGCTGTTTTTT
TRBD1	TRBV28	few	TRBJ1-2	13	CASSLTGGSGYTF	TGTGCCAGCAGCCTAACAGGGGGCAGCGGCTACACCTTC
NA	TRBV5-6	NA	TRBJ1-2	13	CASSQDRNYGYTF	TGTGCCAGCAGCCAAGATCGGAACTATGGCTACACCTTC
NA	TRBV6-5	NA	TRBJ1-1	14	CASRIELFAYEAFF	TGTGCCAGCAGAATTGAGTTATTTGCCTACGAAGCTTTCTTT
TRBD2	TRBV19	NA	TRBJ2-7	16	CASSIGGTSGFYEQYF	TGTGCCAGTAGTATAGGTGGGACTAGCGGGTTCTACGAGCAGTACTTC
NA	TRBV28	NA	TRBJ1-2	18	CASIVGSWTDKRNYGYTF	TGTGCCAGCATCGTAGGGTCATGGACAGACAAGAGGAACTATGGCTACACCTTC
TRBD2	TRBV11-3	NA	TRBJ2-2	16	CASSPESAGGAGELFF	TGTGCCAGCAGCCCTGAGTCGGCGGGAGGGGCCGGGGAGCTGTTTTTT
NA	TRBV27	NA	TRBJ1-1	15	CASSLYGGKDTEAFF	TGTGCCAGCAGTTTATATGGGGGGAAGGACACTGAAGCTTTCTTT
NA	TRBV6-5	NA	TRBJ1-1	15	CAIDPYGLLNTEAFF	TGTGCCATTGACCCATACGGACTTTTGAACACTGAAGCTTTCTTT
NA	TRBV28	NA	TRBJ1-4	14	CASRRGGANEKLFF	TGTGCCAGCAGAAGAGGAGGAGCTAATGAAAAACTGTTTTTT
TRBD2	TRBV6-5	NA	TRBJ2-1	14	CASNRLADINEQFF	TGTGCCAGCAATCGACTAGCGGATATCAATGAGCAGTTCTTC
NA	TRBV12-3/TRBV12-4	once	TRBJ1-4	12	CASSPRGEKLFF	TGTGCCAGCAGTCCCAGGGGTGAAAAACTGTTTTTT
NA	TRBV5-1	few	TRBJ2-7	14	CASSLEQGSYEQYF	TGCGCCAGCAGCTTGGAACAGGGATCCTACGAGCAGTACTTC
NA	TRBV5-5	NA	TRBJ1-1	14	CASSLGSSNTEAFF	TGTGCCAGCAGCCTGGGGAGTTCGAACACTGAAGCTTTCTTT
NA	TRBV12-3/TRBV12-4	few	TRBJ1-1	12	CASSLGHTEAFF	TGTGCCAGCAGTTTGGGGCACACTGAAGCTTTCTTT
NA	TRBV27	NA	TRBJ2-1	12	CASSFQGARQFF	TGTGCCAGCAGTTTTCAAGGGGCTAGGCAGTTCTTC
NA	TRBV2	once	TRBJ1-3	15	CASRTDRGSGNTIYF	TGTGCCAGCAGGACGGACAGAGGCTCTGGAAACACCATATATTTT
TRBD1	TRBV6-6	NA	TRBJ1-4	15	CASSYSGQGNEKLFF	TGTGCCAGCAGTTACAGCGGACAGGGTAATGAAAAACTGTTTTTT
NA	TRBV10-1	NA	TRBJ2-7	18	CASSERGAVENSSYEQYF	TGCGCCAGCAGTGAGCGTGGGGCAGTAGAAAATAGCTCCTACGAGCAGTACTTC
NA	TRBV5-4	NA	TRBJ2-3	14	CASSLAEATDTQYF	TGTGCCAGCAGCTTGGCGGAGGCCACAGATACGCAGTATTTT
NA	TRBV7-3	few	TRBJ2-2	12	CASSFQTGELFF	TGTGCCAGCAGCTTTCAAACCGGGGAGCTGTTTTTT
NA	TRBV18	NA	TRBJ2-3	15	CASSPGRFGTDTQYF	TGTGCCAGCTCACCCGGGAGATTTGGCACAGATACGCAGTATTTT
NA	TRBV6-5	NA	TRBJ1-2	14	CASSYTRQNYGYTF	TGTGCCAGCAGTTACACTCGACAGAACTATGGCTACACCTTC
TRBD2	TRBV28	NA	TRBJ2-1	16	CASSPGWTSGKTEQFF	TGTGCCAGCAGTCCCGGGTGGACTAGCGGGAAGACTGAGCAGTTCTTC
NA	TRBV24-1	NA	TRBJ2-7	14	CATSGPGSSYEQYF	TGTGCCACCAGTGGTCCAGGGTCCTCCTACGAGCAGTACTTC
TRBD2	TRBV19	NA	TRBJ2-1	13	CASSIGTSGKQFF	TGTGCCAGTAGTATTGGGACTAGCGGGAAGCAGTTCTTC
NA	TRBV2	few	TRBJ1-2	12	CASESGVWGYTF	TGTGCCAGCGAGTCCGGGGTTTGGGGCTACACCTTC
NA	TRBV7-2	NA	TRBJ2-2	15	CASSPASGGTGELFF	TGTGCCAGCAGCCCAGCCAGCGGCGGAACCGGGGAGCTGTTTTTT
TRBD2	TRBV4-3	few	TRBJ2-1	13	CASSRLAGGEQFF	TGCGCCAGCAGCCGGTTAGCGGGAGGTGAGCAGTTCTTC
TRBD2	TRBV7-9	few	TRBJ2-2	15	CASSYGLGGAGELFF	TGTGCCAGCAGCTATGGACTAGGAGGTGCCGGGGAGCTGTTTTTT
NA	TRBV18	NA	TRBJ2-1	15	CASSLLQGDGNEQFF	TGTGCCAGCTCACTTCTACAGGGAGATGGGAATGAGCAGTTCTTC
TRBD2	TRBV11-2	once	TRBJ2-3	15	CASSPLAEVTDTQYF	TGTGCCAGCAGCCCACTAGCGGAGGTCACAGATACGCAGTATTTT
NA	TRBV28	NA	TRBJ2-2	12	CASKALTGELFF	TGTGCCAGCAAAGCCCTCACCGGGGAGCTGTTTTTT
TRBD1	TRBV7-8	NA	TRBJ2-1	20	CASSLAYEGRGQGAYNEQFF	TGTGCCAGCAGCTTAGCTTACGAGGGTCGGGGACAGGGGGCCTACAATGAGCAGTTCTTC
NA	TRBV4-2	NA	TRBJ2-3	14	CASSQAKNTDTQYF	TGTGCCAGCAGCCAAGCTAAAAACACAGATACGCAGTATTTT
NA	TRBV18	NA	TRBJ1-5	14	CASSPPGSNQPQHF	TGTGCCAGCTCACCACCGGGGAGTAATCAGCCCCAGCATTTT
TRBD1	TRBV18	NA	TRBJ1-1	16	CASSPRTGGQHTEAFF	TGTGCCAGCTCCCCCAGGACAGGGGGCCAGCACACTGAAGCTTTCTTT
TRBD1	TRBV2	NA	TRBJ1-1	16	CASSGGTGRMDTEAFF	TGTGCCAGCAGTGGAGGGACAGGGAGGATGGACACTGAAGCTTTCTTT
NA	TRBV4-1	NA	TRBJ1-5	16	CASSQDRASYHQPQHF	TGCGCCAGCAGCCAAGATCGAGCAAGTTACCATCAGCCCCAGCATTTT
NA	TRBV7-2	NA	TRBJ2-5	13	CASSFRGGETQYF	TGTGCCAGCAGCTTTAGAGGTGGAGAGACCCAGTACTTC
NA	TRBV5-4	few	TRBJ1-1	15	CASSLPPGVNTEAFF	TGTGCCAGCAGCTTGCCACCAGGGGTGAACACTGAAGCTTTCTTT
TRBD2	TRBV7-3	few	TRBJ2-7	17	CASRGLAGVRSAYEQYF	TGTGCCAGCCGAGGACTAGCGGGAGTAAGATCGGCCTACGAGCAGTACTTC
TRBD2	TRBV7-8	NA	TRBJ2-1	17	CASSGTSGIFSGNEQFF	TGTGCCAGCAGCGGGACTAGCGGGATCTTCTCCGGGAATGAGCAGTTCTTC
NA	TRBV6-2/TRBV6-3	NA	TRBJ2-5	15	CASSTPEGAGETQYF	TGTGCCAGCAGTACCCCGGAGGGAGCAGGAGAGACCCAGTACTTC
TRBD2	TRBV5-6	NA	TRBJ2-5	13	CASSFVAGETQYF	TGTGCCAGCAGCTTCGTAGCGGGAGAGACCCAGTACTTC
NA	TRBV7-8	many	TRBJ2-2	15	CASSTQGFNTGELFF	TGTGCCAGCAGCACACAGGGATTCAACACCGGGGAGCTGTTTTTT
NA	TRBV10-2	NA	TRBJ1-1	15	CASKENQGLNTEAFF	TGCGCCAGCAAGGAAAACCAGGGATTGAACACTGAAGCTTTCTTT
NA	TRBV12-3/TRBV12-4	NA	TRBJ1-5	12	CASTLIGGPQHF	TGTGCCAGCACCCTAATCGGGGGGCCACAGCATTTT
TRBD1	TRBV5-4	NA	TRBJ1-4	14	CASSLRGPDEKLFF	TGTGCCAGCAGCTTAAGGGGGCCGGATGAAAAACTGTTTTTT